These 17 T cell receptor beta chains were sequenced from one sample in a study of cytomegalovirus exposure and HLA in healthy donors. Libraries were prepared by immunoSEQ multiplex PCR; TCRdb keeps only in-frame clonotypes and omits some of them. The sample includes roughly 100,000 clones, approximately 86% of them seen just once. What was sequenced was PBMCs. These receptor sequences come from a woman aged 18-29 years in good health and CMV-seropositive.

This clone has only one observation. V and J are TRBV28 and TRBJ1-2, with a tentative D call TRBD1 (5 bases). Germline V gene lookup returns CDR1 MDHEN and CDR2 SYDVKM. Trimming removed 6 bases from V and 6 bases from J, with 11 bases in between. The CDR3 contains 12 residues. CDR3 residues: CASSGGENGYTF. CDR3 nucleotides: TGTGCCAGCAGCGGGGGAGAGAATGGCTACACCTTC.

V usage is TRBV6-5 and J usage is TRBJ2-7; D perhaps matches TRBD1 (5 bases). Per germline, CDR1 MNHEY and CDR2 SVGAGI. V was pared by 2 bases and J by 0 bases, with 8 bases between. The CDR3 is made up of 14 amino acids. The DNA of the CDR3 is TGTGCCAGCAGTTACCACAGGAGCTCCTACGAGCAGTACTTC. Its translation: CASSYHRSSYEQYF.

This chain uses TRBV14 with TRBJ2-6, with 8 bases fitting TRBD1. Germline-derived CDR1 and CDR2 are SGHDN and FVKESK. With 4 bases clipped from V and 0 bases from J, the junction kept 5 bases outside the gene matches. The CDR3 runs 17 residues. The CDR3 sequence is CASSPTGATSGANVLTF. The CDR3 coding sequence is TGTGCCAGCAGCCCGACAGGGGCTACCTCTGGGGCCAACGTCCTGACTTTC.

The DNA of the CDR3 is TGTGCCACCAGCAGATCAGGGTTCTCCTACGAGCAGTACTTC. This gives the protein CATSRSGFSYEQYF. The chain joins TRBV15 to TRBJ2-7; possible D gene TRBD1, 5 bases. V was trimmed by 2 bases and J by 0 bases, leaving 8 bases between them. Germline CDR1 LNHNV, CDR2 YYDKDF (reference sequence). The CDR3 runs to 14 residues.

This clone has a single count. This chain uses TRBV10-3 with TRBJ2-1, with a tentative D call TRBD1 (6 bases). Germline V gene lookup returns CDR1 ENHRY and CDR2 SYGVKD. The CDR3 extends over 16 amino acids. The V end lost 2 bases, the J end lost 1 base, and 12 bases lay between the germline ends. CDR3 DNA: TGTGCCATCAGTGAGCCGATGGACAGTTCCTACAATGAGCAGTTCTTC. It yields the protein CAISEPMDSSYNEQFF.

This chain uses TRBV11-3 with TRBJ1-3; no reliable D call. Trimming left V 6 bases short and J 4 bases short, with 4 bases between. This CDR3 is built from 11 residues. Germline loops: CDR1 SGHNT, CDR2 YENEEA. CDR3 sequence: CASRSGNTIYF. In nucleotides, the CDR3 is TGTGCCAGCAGATCAGGAAACACCATATATTTT. Variable domain in full (rest from reference TRBV11-3 and TRBJ1-3): EAGVVQSPRYKIIEKKQPVAFWCNPISGHNTLYWYLQNLGQGPELLIRYENEEAVDDSQLPKDRFSAERLKGVDSTLKIQPAELGDSAVYLCASRSGNTIYFGEGSWLTVV.

V and J are TRBV6-6 and TRBJ1-1; possibly TRBD1 for D (6 bases). V gave up 4 bases and J gave up 3 bases, with 15 bases separating them. The CDR3 extends over 15 amino acids. From germline, CDR1 is MNHNY and CDR2 SVGAGI (reference sequence). The CDR3 coding sequence is TGTGCCAGCAGTTCCGCTACAGGGAAGGACACTGAAGCTTTCTTT. It is translated as CASSSATGKDTEAFF.

The chain combines TRBV6-1 with TRBJ2-7, with a weak D call TRBD2 (5 bases). CDR1 and CDR2 from the germline V gene are MNHNS and SASEGT. The CDR3 totals 11 residues. V was trimmed by 7 bases and J by 11 bases, leaving 15 bases between them. CDR3 residues: CASTQGAAEYF. As DNA, the CDR3 is TGTGCCAGCACCCAAGGAGCGGCTGAGTACTTC.

V usage is TRBV27 and J usage is TRBJ2-7; 10 bases line up with TRBD2. With V trimmed by 2 bases and J by 4 bases, 8 bases remained unmatched. Germline CDR1 is MNHEY and CDR2 is SMNVEV (reference sequence). This CDR3 region has 16 residues. The CDR3 region has the DNA TGTGCCAGCAGTTTACTAGCGGGGGCCCTGGGTTACGAGCAGTACTTC. Translation gives CASSLLAGALGYEQYF.

The chain carries TRBV7-9 and TRBJ1-2; tentatively, D is TRBD1 (5 bases). The ends were cut back, 5 bases at V and 6 bases at J, with 13 bases in the middle. CDR3 size: 13 residues. Germline CDR1 SEHNR, CDR2 FQNEAQ (reference sequence). CDR3 in DNA: TGTGCCAGCAGCCCCGGAGGGGTAAATGGCTACACCTTC. The encoded protein is CASSPGGVNGYTF.

The gene calls are TRBV30 and TRBJ2-2; 7 bases are a match to TRBD2. J was trimmed by 2 bases and V by 2 bases; bases with no gene match: 5. Germline V CDR1 and CDR2: GTSNPN, SVGIG (reference sequence). This CDR3 has 15 residues. CDR3 in amino acids: CAWSLAVKNTGELFF. In DNA, the CDR3 is TGTGCCTGGAGTCTAGCGGTAAAAAACACCGGGGAGCTGTTTTTT.

V is TRBV18 and J is TRBJ1-5; 7 bases align to TRBD1. The germline V gene encodes CDR1 KGHSH and CDR2 LQKENI. J gave up 6 bases and V 2 bases, and 10 bases lay outside the gene matches. The CDR3 loop spans 16 amino acids. Here the CDR3 DNA reads TGTGCCAGCTCACCAAATGACAGGGTACAAGGTCAGCCCCAGCATTTT. This codes for CASSPNDRVQGQPQHF.

The chain links TRBV29-1 to TRBJ1-4, with D unresolved. Germline lookup yields CDR1 SQVTM and CDR2 ANQGSEA. The CDR3 contains 16 residues. V was pared by 0 bases and J by 8 bases, with 19 bases between. CDR3 nucleotides: TGCAGCGTTGAAGATCTTCAGTTGCCAGGTCAGGAAAAACTGTTTTTT. Its protein product is CSVEDLQLPGQEKLFF.

The chain combines TRBV19 with TRBJ1-4; 8 bases map to TRBD1. The length of the CDR3 is 14 residues. Looked up from germline, CDR1 is LNHDA and CDR2 is SQIVND (reference sequence). V dropped 3 bases and J dropped 7; count of bases not matched to a gene: 4. The CDR3 region has the DNA TGTGCCAGTAGTATTGGGACAGGCCCTGAAAAACTGTTTTTT. Protein sequence: CASSIGTGPEKLFF.

V usage is TRBV7-9 and J usage is TRBJ1-1; D is undetermined. The germline V gene encodes CDR1 SEHNR and CDR2 FQNEAQ (reference sequence). The CDR3 totals 15 residues. Trimming took 1 base from V and 0 from J, leaving 9 bases between them. CDR3 bases: TGTGCCAGCAGCTTAGTCGGAGCTATGAACACTGAAGCTTTCTTT. Translation: CASSLVGAMNTEAFF.

The rearrangement links TRBV19 to TRBJ2-7; D possibly corresponds to TRBD1 (6 bases). The CDR3 length is 13 residues. The V end lost 5 bases, the J end lost 2 bases, and 10 bases lay between the germline ends. Looked up from germline, CDR1 is LNHDA and CDR2 is SQIVND (reference sequence). CDR3 in amino acids: CASSPGQAYEQYF. As DNA, the CDR3 is TGTGCCAGTAGTCCGGGACAAGCCTACGAGCAGTACTTC.

The genes are TRBV5-1 and TRBJ2-3; 8 nucleotides match TRBD1. Looked up from germline, CDR1 is SGHRS and CDR2 is YFSETQ. V was clipped by 4 bases and J by 0 bases; unmatched bases: 4. The CDR3 covers 15 residues. The CDR3 DNA is TGCGCCAGCAGCCTACGACAGGGGAGCACAGATACGCAGTATTTT. Residues: CASSLRQGSTDTQYF. Full variable domain (remainder filled in from reference TRBV5-1 and TRBJ2-3): KAGVTQTPRYLIKTRGQQVTLSCSPISGHRSVSWYQQTPGQGLQFLFEYFSETQRNKGNFPGRFSGRQFSNSRSEMNVSTLELGDSALYLCASSLRQGSTDTQYFGPGTRLTVL.